This TCR beta chain came from a study of blood T cell repertoires in COVID-19 (dated by TCRdb to about 2020). With regard to the full study: Collaborator samples came from the United States, Italy and Spain and covered acute and convalescent phases of COVID-19. The samples were drawn from two sources: the first 160 participants of the ongoing ImmuneRACE study, and 1,254 subjects contributed by 6 global collaborators. Subjects who had been exposed to COVID-19, were actively infected with it, or had recovered from it provided the deeply sampled blood TCRbeta repertoires that made up the dataset. Nearly every sample came with metadata listing a de-identified subject ID, COVID-19 status, age in years and sex. A freely available public database, intended as a resource for researchers studying the immune response to SARS-CoV-2, is where the repertoires were released. Where HLA class I and class II types were available, the types were taken from metadata supplied by the sample provider, not from assay-based typing. The material from the prospective study consisted of cDNA or gDNA derived from T cells, B-cell-depleted T cells, or PBMCs.

One collaborating source in Seattle enrolled patients while the patients were actively infected and followed the patients over time throughout the course of disease. Whole blood was collected in K2EDTA tubes by collaborating institutions according to the institutions' own protocols. Collaborator samples were shipped for TCRbeta analysis as frozen whole blood, isolated PBMCs, or DNA extracted from either sample type. Trimming costs V 3 bases and J 3 bases, and their ends lie 18 bases apart. The cysteine opens and the phenylalanine closes a CDR3 of 17 amino acids. Just CDR3 DNA is preserved here, 51 bases in frame from base 1. CDR1 and CDR2 are drawn from the germline V gene (reference sequence): LNHDA, SQIVND. Points the paper makes about the study in general: The amount of clinical and demographic metadata varied by source and participant and was provided uncurated.

This clone appeared once. What antigen it recognizes has not been identified. Base qualities are not provided; no much larger clone lies one nucleotide away. TCRbeta CDR3 regions were amplified from genomic DNA using the immunoSEQ Assay, a bias-controlled multiplex PCR. On the authors' methods: The number of nucleated cells in each sample was estimated by amplification of reference gene primers within the assay. To quantify the absolute abundance of each unique TCRbeta CDR3 rearrangement, sequence reads were collapsed and filtered. For each sample, productive Simpson clonality was calculated by taking the square root of Simpson's diversity index across productive rearrangements. TCRdb mirrors the immuneACCESS table, restricted to in-frame sequences. Some clones are absent from its copies; in checked studies, under half trace to an unresolved V gene, and the reason for the others is unknown. V and J calls and clone size are copied from that table; D and trimming were computed from the DNA. This sample is represented by under 400,000 clones; approximately 89% of them were singletons. 3% to 4.5% of the sample comes from the top ten.

The sample consisted of peripheral blood. The V gene is TRBV19 and the J gene is TRBJ2-1, and possibly TRBD1, on 6 matching bases. The receptor was derived from a woman aged 55 to 70 with COVID-19, enrolled during active disease. The encoded CDR3 is CASSMWWGTPGYNEQFF. Here is the DNA: TGTGCCAGTAGTATGTGGTGGGGGACACCAGGCTACAATGAGCAGTTCTTC.